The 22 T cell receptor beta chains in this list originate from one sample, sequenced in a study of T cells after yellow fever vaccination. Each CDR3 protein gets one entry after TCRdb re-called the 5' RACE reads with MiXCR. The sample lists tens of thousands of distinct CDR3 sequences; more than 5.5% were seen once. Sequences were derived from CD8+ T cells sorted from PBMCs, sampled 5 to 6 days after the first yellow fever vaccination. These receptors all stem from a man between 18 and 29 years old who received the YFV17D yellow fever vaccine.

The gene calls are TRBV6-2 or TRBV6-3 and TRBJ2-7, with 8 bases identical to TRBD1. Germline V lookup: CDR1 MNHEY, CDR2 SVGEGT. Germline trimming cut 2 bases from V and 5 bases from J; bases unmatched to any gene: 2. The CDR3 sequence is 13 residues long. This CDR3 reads CASSYDRGHEQYV. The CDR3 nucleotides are TGTGCCAGCAGTTACGACAGGGGCCACGAGCAGTACGTC.

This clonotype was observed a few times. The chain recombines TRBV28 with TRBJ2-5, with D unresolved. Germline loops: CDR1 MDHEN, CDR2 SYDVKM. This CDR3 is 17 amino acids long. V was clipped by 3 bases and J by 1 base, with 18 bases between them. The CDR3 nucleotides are TGTGCCAGCAGTTTCGAAGAAAGGACCATGACCCAAGAGACCCAGTACTTC. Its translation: CASSFEERTMTQETQYF.

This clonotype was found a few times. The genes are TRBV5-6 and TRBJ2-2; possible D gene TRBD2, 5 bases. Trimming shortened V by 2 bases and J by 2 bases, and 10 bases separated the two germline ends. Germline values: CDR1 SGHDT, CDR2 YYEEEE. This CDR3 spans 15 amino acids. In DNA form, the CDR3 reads TGTGCCAGCAGCTTCGGACTCACAAACACCGGGGAGCTGTTTTTT. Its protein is CASSFGLTNTGELFF. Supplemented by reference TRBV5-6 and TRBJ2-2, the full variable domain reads DAGVTQSPTHLIKTRGQQVTLRCSPKSGHDTVSWYQQALGQGPQFIFQYYEEEERQRGNFPDRFSGHQFPNYSSELNVNALLLGDSALYLCASSFGLTNTGELFFGEGSRLTVL.

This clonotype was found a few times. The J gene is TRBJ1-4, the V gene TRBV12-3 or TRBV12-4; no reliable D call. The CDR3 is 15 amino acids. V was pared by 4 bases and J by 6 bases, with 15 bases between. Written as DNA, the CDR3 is TGTGCCAGCAGTTCCTACGGGGAGGCGGATGAAAAACTGTTTTTT. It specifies CASSSYGEADEKLFF.

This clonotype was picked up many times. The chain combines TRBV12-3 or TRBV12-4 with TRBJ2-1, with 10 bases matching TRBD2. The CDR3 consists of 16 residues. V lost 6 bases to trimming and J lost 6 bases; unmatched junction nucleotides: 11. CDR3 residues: CASRRRAGGLGNEQFF. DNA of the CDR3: TGTGCCAGCAGAAGAAGAGCGGGGGGGCTAGGCAATGAGCAGTTCTTC.

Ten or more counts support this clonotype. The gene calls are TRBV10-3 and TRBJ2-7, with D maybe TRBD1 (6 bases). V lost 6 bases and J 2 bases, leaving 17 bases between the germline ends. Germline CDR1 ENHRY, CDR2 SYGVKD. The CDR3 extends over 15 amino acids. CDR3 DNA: TGTGCCATCAGCAGGACAGTGGGCAGGGCCTACGAGCAGTACTTC. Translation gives CAISRTVGRAYEQYF.

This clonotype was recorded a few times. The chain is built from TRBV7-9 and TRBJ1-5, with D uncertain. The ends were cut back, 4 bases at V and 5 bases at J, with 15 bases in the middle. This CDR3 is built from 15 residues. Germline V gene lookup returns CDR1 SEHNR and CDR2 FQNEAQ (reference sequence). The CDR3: CASSSERQADQPQHF. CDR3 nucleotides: TGTGCCAGCAGCTCTGAACGCCAGGCCGATCAGCCCCAGCATTTT.

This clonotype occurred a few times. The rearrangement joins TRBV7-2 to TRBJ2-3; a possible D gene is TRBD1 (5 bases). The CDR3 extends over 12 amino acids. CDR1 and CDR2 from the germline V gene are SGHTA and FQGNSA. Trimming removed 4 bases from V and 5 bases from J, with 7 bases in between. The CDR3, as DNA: TGTGCCAGCAGCTGGGGCGGAGATACGCAGTATTTT. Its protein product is CASSWGGDTQYF.

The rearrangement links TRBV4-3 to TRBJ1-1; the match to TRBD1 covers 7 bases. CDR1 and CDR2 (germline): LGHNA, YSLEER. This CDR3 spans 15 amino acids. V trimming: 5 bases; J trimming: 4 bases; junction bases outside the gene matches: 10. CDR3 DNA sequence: TGCGCCAGCAGCGAGGGGGCTGCCCAGGGCACTGAAGCTTTCTTT. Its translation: CASSEGAAQGTEAFF.

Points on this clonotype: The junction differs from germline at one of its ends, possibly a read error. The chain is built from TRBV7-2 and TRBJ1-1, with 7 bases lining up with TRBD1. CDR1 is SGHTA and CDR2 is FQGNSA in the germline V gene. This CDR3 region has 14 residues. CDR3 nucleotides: TGTGCCAGCAGCTTTTCGACAGGGAACACTGAAACTTTCTTT. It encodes CASSFSTGNTETFF.

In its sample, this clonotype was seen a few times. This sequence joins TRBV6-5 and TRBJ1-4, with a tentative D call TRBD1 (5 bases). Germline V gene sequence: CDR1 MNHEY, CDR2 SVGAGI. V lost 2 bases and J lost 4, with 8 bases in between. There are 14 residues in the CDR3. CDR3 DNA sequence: TGTGCCAGCAGTTACCGGCAGGGTAATGAAAAACTGTTTTTT. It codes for CASSYRQGNEKLFF.

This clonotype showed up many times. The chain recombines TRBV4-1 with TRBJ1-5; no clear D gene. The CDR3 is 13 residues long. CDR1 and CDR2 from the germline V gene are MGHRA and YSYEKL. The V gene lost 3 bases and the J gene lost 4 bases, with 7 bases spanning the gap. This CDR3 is CASSQSLNQPQHF. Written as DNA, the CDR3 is TGCGCCAGCAGCCAGAGCCTAAATCAGCCCCAGCATTTT.

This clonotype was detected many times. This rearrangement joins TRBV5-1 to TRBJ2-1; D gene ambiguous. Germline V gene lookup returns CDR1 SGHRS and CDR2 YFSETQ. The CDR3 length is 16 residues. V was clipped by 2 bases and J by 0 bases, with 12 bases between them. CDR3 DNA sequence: TGCGCCAGCAGCTTCTGGCAGGCCAGCTCCTACAATGAGCAGTTCTTC. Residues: CASSFWQASSYNEQFF.

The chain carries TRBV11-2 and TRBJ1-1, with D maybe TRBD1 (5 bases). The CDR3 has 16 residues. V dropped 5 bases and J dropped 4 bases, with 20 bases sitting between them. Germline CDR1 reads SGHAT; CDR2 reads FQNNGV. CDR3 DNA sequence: TGTGCCAGCAGCACTTGGGGCGTAAACCGGGGCACTGAAGCTTTCTTT. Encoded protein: CASSTWGVNRGTEAFF.

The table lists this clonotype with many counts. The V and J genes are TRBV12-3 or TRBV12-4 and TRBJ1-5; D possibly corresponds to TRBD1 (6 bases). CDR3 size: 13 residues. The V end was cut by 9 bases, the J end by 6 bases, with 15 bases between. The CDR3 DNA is TGTGCCAGTAAGGGGGGGGAGGGTCAGCCCCAGCATTTT. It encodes CASKGGEGQPQHF.

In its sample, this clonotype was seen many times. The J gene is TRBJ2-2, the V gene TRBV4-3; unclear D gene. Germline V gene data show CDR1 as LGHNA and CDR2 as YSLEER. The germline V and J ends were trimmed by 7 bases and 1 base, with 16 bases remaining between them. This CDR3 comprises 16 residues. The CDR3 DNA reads TGCGCCAGCAAGCCCGCCTATGGAGAGAACACCGGGGAGCTGTTTTTT. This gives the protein CASKPAYGENTGELFF.

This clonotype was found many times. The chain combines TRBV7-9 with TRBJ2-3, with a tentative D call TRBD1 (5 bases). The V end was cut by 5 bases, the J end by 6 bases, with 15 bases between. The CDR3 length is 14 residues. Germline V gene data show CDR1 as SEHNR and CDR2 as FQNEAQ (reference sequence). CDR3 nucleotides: TGTGCCAGCAGCCTCCAGGGCCGCTCGGATACGCAGTATTTT. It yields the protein CASSLQGRSDTQYF.

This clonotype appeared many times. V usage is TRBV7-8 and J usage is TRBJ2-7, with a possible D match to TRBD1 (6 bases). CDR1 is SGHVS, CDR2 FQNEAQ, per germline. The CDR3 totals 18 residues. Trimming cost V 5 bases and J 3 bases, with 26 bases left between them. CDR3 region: CASSARATVWTEDYEQYF. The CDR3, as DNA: TGTGCCAGCAGCGCTCGCGCGACCGTTTGGACAGAGGACTACGAGCAGTACTTC.

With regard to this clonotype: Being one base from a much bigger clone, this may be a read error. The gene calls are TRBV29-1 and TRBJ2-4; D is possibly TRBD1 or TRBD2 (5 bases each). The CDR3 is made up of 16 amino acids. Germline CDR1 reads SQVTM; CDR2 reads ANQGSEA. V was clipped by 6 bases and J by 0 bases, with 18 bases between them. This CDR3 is CSVTALGAVAKNIQYF. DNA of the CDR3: TGCAGCGTGACCGCCCTCGGGGCGGTAGCCAAAAACATTCAGTACTTC.

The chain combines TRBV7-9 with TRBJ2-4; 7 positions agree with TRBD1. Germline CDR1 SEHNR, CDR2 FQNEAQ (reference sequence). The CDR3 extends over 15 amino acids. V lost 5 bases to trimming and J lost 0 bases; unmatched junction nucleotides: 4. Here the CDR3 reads CASSPQGQAKNIQYF. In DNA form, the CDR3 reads TGTGCCAGCAGCCCACAGGGGCAAGCCAAAAACATTCAGTACTTC.

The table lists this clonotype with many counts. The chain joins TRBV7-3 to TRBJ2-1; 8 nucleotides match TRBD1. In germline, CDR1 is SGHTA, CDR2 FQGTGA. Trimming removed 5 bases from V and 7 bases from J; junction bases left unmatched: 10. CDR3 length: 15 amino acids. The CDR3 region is CASSPGTGPRNEQFF. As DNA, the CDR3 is TGTGCCAGCAGCCCCGGGACAGGCCCTCGAAATGAGCAGTTCTTC.

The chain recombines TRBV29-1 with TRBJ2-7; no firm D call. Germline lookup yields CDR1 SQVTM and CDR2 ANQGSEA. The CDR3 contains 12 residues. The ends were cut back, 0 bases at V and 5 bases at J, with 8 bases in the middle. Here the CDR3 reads CSVEEEPNEQYV. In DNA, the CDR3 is TGCAGCGTTGAAGAGGAGCCGAACGAGCAGTACGTC.